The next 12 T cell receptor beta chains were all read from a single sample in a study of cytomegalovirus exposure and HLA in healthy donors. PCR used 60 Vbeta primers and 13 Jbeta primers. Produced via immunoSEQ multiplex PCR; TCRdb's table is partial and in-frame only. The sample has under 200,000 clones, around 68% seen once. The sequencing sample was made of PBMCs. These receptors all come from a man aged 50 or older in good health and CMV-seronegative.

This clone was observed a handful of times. CDR3 sequence reads: CASSPKDSSGNTIYF. In DNA form, the CDR3 reads TGTGCCAGCAGCCCCAAGGACAGCTCTGGAAACACCATATATTTT. The rearrangement uses TRBV7-8 and TRBJ1-3; D might be TRBD1 (6 bases). V was cut by 5 bases and J by 0 bases, with 11 bases left in between. The germline V gene has CDR1 SGHVS and CDR2 FQNEAQ. The CDR3 is 15 residues long.

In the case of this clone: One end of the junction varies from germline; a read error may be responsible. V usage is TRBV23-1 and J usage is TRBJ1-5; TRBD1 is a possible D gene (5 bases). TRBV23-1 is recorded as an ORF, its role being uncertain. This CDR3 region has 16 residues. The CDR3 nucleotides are TGCGCCGGCAGTCAATTGGGACTCTATAGCAATCAGCCCCAGCATTTT. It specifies CAGSQLGLYSNQPQHF.

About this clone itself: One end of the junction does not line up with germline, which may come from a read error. The CDR3 DNA reads TGCAGCGTCCAATACCCGGGACAACGAGGCACTGAAGATTTCTTT. Its translation is CSVQYPGQRGTEDFF. V usage is TRBV29-1 and J usage is TRBJ1-1, with D maybe TRBD1 (6 bases). Germline CDR1 and CDR2: SQVTM and ANQGSEA. The CDR3 is 15 residues long.

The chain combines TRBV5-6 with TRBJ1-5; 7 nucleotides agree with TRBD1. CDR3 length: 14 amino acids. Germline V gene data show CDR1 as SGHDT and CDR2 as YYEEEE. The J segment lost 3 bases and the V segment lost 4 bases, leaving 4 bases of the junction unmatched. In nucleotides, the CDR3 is TGTGCCAGCAGCGGGGGACAGCCCAATCAGCCCCAGCATTTT. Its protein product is CASSGGQPNQPQHF.

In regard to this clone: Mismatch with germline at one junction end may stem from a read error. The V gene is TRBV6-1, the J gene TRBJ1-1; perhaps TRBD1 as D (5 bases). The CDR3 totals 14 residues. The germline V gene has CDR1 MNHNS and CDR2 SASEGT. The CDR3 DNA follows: TGTGCCAGCAGTGAAAACAGGCGGAACGCTGAAGCTTTCTTT. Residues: CASSENRRNAEAFF.

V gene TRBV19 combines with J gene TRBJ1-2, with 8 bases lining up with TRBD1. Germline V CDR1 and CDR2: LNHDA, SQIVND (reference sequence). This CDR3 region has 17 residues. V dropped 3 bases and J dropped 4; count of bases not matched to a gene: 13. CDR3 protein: CASSILVGQGDFYGYTF. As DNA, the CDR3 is TGTGCCAGTAGTATTCTCGTCGGACAGGGCGATTTCTATGGCTACACCTTC.

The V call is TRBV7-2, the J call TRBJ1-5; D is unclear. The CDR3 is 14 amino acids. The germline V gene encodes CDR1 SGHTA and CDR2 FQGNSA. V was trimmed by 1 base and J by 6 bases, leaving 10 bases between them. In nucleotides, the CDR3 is TGTGCCAGCAGCTTAGGGAGGACTGCTCAGCCCCAGCATTTT. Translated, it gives CASSLGRTAQPQHF.

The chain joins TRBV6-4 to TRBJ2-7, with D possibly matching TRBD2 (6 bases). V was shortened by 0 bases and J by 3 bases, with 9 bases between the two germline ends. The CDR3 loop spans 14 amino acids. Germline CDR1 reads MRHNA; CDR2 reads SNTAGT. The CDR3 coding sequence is TGTGCCAGCAGTGACTCGAAGGGAGGCTACGAGCAGTACTTC. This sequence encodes CASSDSKGGYEQYF.

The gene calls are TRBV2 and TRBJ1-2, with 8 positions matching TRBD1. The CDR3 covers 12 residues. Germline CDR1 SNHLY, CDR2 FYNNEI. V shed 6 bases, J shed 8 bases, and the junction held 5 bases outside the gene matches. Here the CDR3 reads CASSQTGAGYTF. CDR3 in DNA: TGTGCCAGCAGCCAGACAGGGGCGGGCTACACCTTC.

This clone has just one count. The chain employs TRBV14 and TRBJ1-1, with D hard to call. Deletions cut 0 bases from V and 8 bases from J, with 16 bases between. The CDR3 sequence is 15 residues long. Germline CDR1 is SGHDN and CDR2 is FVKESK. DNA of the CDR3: TGTGCCAGCAGCCAAGATAATGTAGGAGGGCGGGAAGCTTTCTTT. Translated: CASSQDNVGGREAFF.

The CDR3 loop reads CASSLDRDEQYF. CDR3 DNA sequence: TGTGCCAGCAGCTTAGACCGGGACGAGCAGTACTTC. This chain joins TRBV11-2 and TRBJ2-7, with no clear D. Trimming left V 0 bases short and J 5 bases short, with 5 bases between. The V gene's germline CDR1 is SGHAT and CDR2 FQNNGV. The CDR3 spans 12 residues.

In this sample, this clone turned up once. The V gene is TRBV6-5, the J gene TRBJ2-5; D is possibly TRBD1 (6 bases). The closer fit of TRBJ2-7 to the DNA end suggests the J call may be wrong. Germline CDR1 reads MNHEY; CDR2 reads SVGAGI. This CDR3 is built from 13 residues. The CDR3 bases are TGTGCCAGCAGTCCGACAGGCCCCTACGAGCAGTACTTC. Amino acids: CASSPTGPYEQYF.